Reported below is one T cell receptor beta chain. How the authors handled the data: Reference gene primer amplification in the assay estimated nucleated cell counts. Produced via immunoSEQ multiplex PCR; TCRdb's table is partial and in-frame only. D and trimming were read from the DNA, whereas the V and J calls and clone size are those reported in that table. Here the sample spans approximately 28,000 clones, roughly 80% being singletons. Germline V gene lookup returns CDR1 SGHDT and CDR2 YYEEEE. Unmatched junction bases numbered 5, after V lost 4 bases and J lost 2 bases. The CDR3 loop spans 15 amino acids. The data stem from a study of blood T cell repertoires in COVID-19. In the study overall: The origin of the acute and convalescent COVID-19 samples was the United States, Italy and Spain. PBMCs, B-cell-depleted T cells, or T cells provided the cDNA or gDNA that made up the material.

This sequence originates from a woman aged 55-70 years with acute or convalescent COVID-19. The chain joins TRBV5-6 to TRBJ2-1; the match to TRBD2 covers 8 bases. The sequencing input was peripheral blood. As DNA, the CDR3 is TGTGCCAGCAGCCCCTTCGGGGGGGCCTACAATGAGCAGTTCTTC. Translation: CASSPFGGAYNEQFF.